Shown below are 5 T cell receptor beta chains from a single sample sequenced in a study of CD8+ T cells in alopecia areata (dated by TCRdb to the late 2010s). The library came from the immunoSEQ multiplex PCR assay. RNA was extracted from all samples and reverse transcribed into cDNA, which served as template for TCR sequencing. In its TCRdb copy, this immuneACCESS table keeps in-frame sequences only and misses some clones. Where compared with another copy, unresolved V genes explain less than half of these, and the others have no known cause. This sample has roughly 170,000 clones in its table, and about 60% of those were observed once. 10% to 15% of the sample is in the top ten clones. The sample's time point label, decoded: around 22 weeks on oral tofacitinib. Interpreted using the paper, the treatment or condition label stands for: oral pan-JAK inhibitor, 5-10 mg twice daily. The input for sequencing was CD8+ T cells sorted from blood, taken at week 24, from a patient treated with tofacitinib. These receptor sequences come from a human donor with alopecia areata.

The genes are TRBV9 and TRBJ1-2; 9 bases fit TRBD1. V was pared by 3 bases and J by 5 bases, with 14 bases of the junction left unmatched. Per the germline V gene, CDR1 is SGDLS and CDR2 is YYNGEE. This CDR3 contains 17 residues. CDR3 DNA: TGTGCCAGCAGCGCCCCGGACAGGGGTAGGGGAAGGTATGGCTACACCTTC. This gives the protein CASSAPDRGRGRYGYTF.

This sequence joins TRBV30 and TRBJ1-1; a weak D match, TRBD1 (5 bases). Germline CDR1 GTSNPN, CDR2 SVGIG (reference sequence). The CDR3 extends over 11 amino acids. CDR3 nucleotide sequence: TGTGCGGGGGGGAGGAACACTGAAGCTTTCTTT. Translated, it gives CAGGRNTEAFF.

The chain combines TRBV6-5 with TRBJ1-2; 7 nucleotides agree with TRBD1. The CDR3 spans 13 residues. Germline V CDR1 and CDR2: MNHEY, SVGAGI. Losses at the gene ends were 8 bases for V and 4 bases for J; bases not matched to a gene: 7. DNA of the CDR3: TGTGCCAGCCGAACAGGGGTTTTCTATGGCTACACCTTC. It codes for CASRTGVFYGYTF.

Remarks on this clone: An end of the junction differs from the germline gene, which may be a read error. The chain carries TRBV4-1 and TRBJ1-2, with D hard to call. Germline loops: CDR1 MGHRA, CDR2 YSYEKL. The length of the CDR3 is 14 residues. The CDR3 here is CASNQMPPQRGYTF. The CDR3 DNA reads TGCGCCAGCAACCAAATGCCCCCACAGCGCGGCTACACCTTC.

This clone was seen a handful of times. The chain recombines TRBV30 with TRBJ1-4, with TRBD1 matching over 10 bases. Per the germline V gene, CDR1 is GTSNPN and CDR2 is SVGIG (reference sequence). The V segment lost 3 bases and the J segment 7 bases; nucleotides outside the gene matches: 8. The CDR3 consists of 15 residues. The CDR3 coding sequence is TGTGCCTGGAGCCTCCGGGACAGGGGTAGTGAAAAACTGTTTTTT. The encoded protein is CAWSLRDRGSEKLFF. Full variable domain (rest looked up from reference TRBV30 and TRBJ1-4): SQTIHQWPATLVQPVGSPLSLECTVEGTSNPNLYWYRQAAGRGLQLLFYSVGIGQISSEVPQNLSASRPQDRQFILSSKKLLLSDSGFYLCAWSLRDRGSEKLFFGSGTQLSVL.